Included here is one T cell receptor (beta chain) sequence, with context. This clonotype was found many times. The antigen it recognizes is unknown. The sample holds no much larger clone one base away, and base qualities are not on file. This sample is part of a study of patients and donors after allogeneic stem cell transplantation (dated by TCRdb to the early 2020s). Libraries were built with RT-PCR. The sequencer was a NextSeq 550. Through fastp at Q25 and MiXCR, TCRdb rebuilt clones from the public reads, retaining in-frame beta chains. Here each entry gathers all rows of one CDR3 protein and keeps the most common genes and DNA. For this sample there are 87,000 or so distinct CDR3 sequences; 4% to 5% appear just once. About 2.8% of the sample is in the top ten clones. Taken from the germline V gene (reference sequence), the CDR1 and CDR2 loops are SGHKS and YYEKEE. The CDR3 starts with the cysteine, ends with the phenylalanine, and has 14 residues. The kept DNA is CDR3 alone, 42 bases in frame from the first base. The junction carries 6 bases between V and J, which are trimmed by 4 bases and 1 base respectively.

The sequence came from a human donor who was either an allogeneic HSCT recipient or a stem cell or donor lymphocyte infusion donor (not recorded which). It is not recorded whose cells these are; they may come from a transplant donor. The sequence is built from TRBV5-5 and TRBJ2-6, with no confidently assigned D gene. The sequencing input was blood, either unsorted or a sorted T cell fraction (not recorded which). CDR3 region: CASSPQSGANVLTF. The nucleotide sequence is given as TGTGCCAGCAGCCCTCAGTCTGGGGCCAACGTCCTGACTTTC.